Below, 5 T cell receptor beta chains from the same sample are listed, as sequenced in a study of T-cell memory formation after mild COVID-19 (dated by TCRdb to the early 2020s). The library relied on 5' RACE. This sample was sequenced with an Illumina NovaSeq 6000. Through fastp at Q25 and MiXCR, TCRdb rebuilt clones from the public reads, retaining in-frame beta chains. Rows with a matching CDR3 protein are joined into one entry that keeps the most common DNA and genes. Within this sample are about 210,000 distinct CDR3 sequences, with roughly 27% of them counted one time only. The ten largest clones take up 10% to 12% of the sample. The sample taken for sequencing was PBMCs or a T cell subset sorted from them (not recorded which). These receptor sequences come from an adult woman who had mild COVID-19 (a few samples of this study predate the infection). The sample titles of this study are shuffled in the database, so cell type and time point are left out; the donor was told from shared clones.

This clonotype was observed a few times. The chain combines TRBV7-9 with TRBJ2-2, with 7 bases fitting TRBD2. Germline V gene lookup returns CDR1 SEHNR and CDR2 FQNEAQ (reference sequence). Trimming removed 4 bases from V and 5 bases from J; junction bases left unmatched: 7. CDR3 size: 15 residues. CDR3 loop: CASSSWEGRTGELFF. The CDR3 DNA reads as TGTGCCAGCAGCTCCTGGGAGGGAAGGACCGGGGAGCTGTTTTTT.

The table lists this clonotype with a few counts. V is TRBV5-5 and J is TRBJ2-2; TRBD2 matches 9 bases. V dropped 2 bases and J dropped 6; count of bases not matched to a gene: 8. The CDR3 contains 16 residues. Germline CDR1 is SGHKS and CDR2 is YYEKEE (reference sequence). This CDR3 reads CASSFPIAGEAGELFF. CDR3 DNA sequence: TGTGCCAGCAGCTTCCCCATAGCGGGAGAGGCCGGGGAGCTGTTTTTT.

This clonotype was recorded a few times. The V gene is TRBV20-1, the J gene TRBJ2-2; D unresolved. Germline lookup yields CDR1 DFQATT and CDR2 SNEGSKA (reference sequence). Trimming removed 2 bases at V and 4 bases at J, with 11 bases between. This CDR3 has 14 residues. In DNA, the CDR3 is TGCAGTGCTAGACAACTGGAGAGCACCGGGGAGCTGTTTTTT. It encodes CSARQLESTGELFF.

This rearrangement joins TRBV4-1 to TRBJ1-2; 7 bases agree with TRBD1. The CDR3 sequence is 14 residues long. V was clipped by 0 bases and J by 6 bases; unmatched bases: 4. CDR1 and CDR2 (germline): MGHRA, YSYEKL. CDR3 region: CASSQEGQSHGYTF. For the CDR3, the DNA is TGCGCCAGCAGCCAAGAGGGACAGTCCCATGGCTACACCTTC.

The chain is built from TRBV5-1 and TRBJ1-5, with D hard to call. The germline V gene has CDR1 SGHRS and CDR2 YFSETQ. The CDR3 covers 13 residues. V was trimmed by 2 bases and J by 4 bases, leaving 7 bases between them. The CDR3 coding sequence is TGCGCCAGCAGCTTAACCCTTAATCAGCCCCAGCATTTT. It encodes CASSLTLNQPQHF.